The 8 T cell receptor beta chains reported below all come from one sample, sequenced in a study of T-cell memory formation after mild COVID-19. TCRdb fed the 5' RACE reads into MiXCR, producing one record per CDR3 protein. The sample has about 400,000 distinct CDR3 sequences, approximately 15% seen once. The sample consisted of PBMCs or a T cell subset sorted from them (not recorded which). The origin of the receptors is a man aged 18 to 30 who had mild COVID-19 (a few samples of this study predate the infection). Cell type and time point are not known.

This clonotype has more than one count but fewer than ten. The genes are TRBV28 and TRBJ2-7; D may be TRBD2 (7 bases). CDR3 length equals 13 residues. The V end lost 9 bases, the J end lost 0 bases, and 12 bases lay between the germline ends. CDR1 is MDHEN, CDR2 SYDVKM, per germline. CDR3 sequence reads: CASRGGSSYEQYV. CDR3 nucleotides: TGTGCCAGTAGGGGGGGAAGCTCCTACGAGCAGTACGTC.

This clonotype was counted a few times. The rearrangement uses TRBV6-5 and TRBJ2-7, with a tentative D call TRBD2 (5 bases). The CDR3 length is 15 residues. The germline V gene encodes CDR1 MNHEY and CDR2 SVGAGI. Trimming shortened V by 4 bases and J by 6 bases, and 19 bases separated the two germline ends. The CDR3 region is CASSSALAGSGEQYF. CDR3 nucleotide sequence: TGTGCCAGCAGTTCAGCCCTAGCAGGATCCGGCGAGCAGTACTTC.

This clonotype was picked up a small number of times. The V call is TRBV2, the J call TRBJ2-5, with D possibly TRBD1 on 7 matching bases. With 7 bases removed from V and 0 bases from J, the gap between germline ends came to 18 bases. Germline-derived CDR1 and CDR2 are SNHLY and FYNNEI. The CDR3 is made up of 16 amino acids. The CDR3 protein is CASTLLEGQNQETQYF. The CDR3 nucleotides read TGTGCCAGCACCCTATTGGAGGGACAGAACCAAGAGACCCAGTACTTC.

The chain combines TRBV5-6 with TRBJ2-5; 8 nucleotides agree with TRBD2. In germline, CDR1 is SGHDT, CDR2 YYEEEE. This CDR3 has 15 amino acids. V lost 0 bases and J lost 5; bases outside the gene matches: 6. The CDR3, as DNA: TGTGCCAGCAGCTTGGTAACTAGCGGTGGGGAGACCCAGTACTTC. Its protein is CASSLVTSGGETQYF.

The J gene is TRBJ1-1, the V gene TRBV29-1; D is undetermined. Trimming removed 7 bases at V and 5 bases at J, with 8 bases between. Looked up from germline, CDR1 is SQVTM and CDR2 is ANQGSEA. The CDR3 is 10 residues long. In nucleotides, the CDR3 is TGCAGCGGAGTTCAAACTGAAGCTTTCTTT. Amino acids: CSGVQTEAFF.

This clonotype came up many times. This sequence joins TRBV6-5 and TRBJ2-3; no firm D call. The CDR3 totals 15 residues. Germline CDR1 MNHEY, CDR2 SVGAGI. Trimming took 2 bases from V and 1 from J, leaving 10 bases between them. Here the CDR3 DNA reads TGTGCCAGCAGTTACATGGACCGAGGCACAGATACGCAGTATTTT. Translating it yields CASSYMDRGTDTQYF.

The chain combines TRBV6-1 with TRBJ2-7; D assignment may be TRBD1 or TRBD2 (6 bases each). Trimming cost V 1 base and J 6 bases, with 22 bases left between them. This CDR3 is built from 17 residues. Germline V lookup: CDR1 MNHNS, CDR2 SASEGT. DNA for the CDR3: TGTGCCAGCAGTGAAGAGGGGAGAGCAGGGGACTCGGGCGAGCAGTACGTC. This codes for CASSEEGRAGDSGEQYV.

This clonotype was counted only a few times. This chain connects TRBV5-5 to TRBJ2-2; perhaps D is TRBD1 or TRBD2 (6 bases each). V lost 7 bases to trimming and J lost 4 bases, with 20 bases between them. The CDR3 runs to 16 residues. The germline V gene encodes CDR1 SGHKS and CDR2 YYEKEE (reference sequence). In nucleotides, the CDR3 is TGTGCCAGCTGGCCAATCGTCGGGGGCGGCACCGGGGAGCTGTTTTTT. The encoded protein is CASWPIVGGGTGELFF.